Following are 17 T cell receptor beta chains from one sample sequenced in a study of sequential checkpoint blockade in melanoma. This sample's treatment: randomized to nivolumab then ipilimumab (arm A) or the reverse (arm B). Generated by immunoSEQ multiplex PCR, the TCRdb table keeps only in-frame clones and is missing some. The table has 15,000 to 20,000 clones, roughly four fifths seen once. The source material was CD8+ T cells sorted from blood (inferred from file names), sampled from a patient given nivolumab and ipilimumab in sequence. The receptors were sampled from a human donor with melanoma.

Details on this clone: Compared with germline, one end of the junction differs, possibly owing to a read error. The rearrangement links TRBV27 to TRBJ2-7; maybe TRBD2 (6 bases). The CDR3 spans 12 residues. Per germline, CDR1 MNHEY and CDR2 SMNVEV (reference sequence). Here the CDR3 reads CASRSPDRLEHF. For the CDR3, the DNA is TGTGCCAGCAGATCTCCCGACAGACTAGAGCACTTC.

This chain uses TRBV28 with TRBJ2-2; D is unclear. The CDR3 runs 12 residues. Germline V gene data show CDR1 as MDHEN and CDR2 as SYDVKM. Trimming took 6 bases from V and 9 from J, leaving 11 bases between them. The CDR3 DNA follows: TGTGCCAGCAGAAGTACAGCTCGGGAGCTGTTTTTT. It yields the protein CASRSTARELFF.

J is TRBJ2-7 and V is TRBV5-4; D possibly corresponds to TRBD1 (6 bases). V was trimmed by 2 bases and J by 4 bases, leaving 10 bases between them. Per germline, CDR1 SGHNT and CDR2 YYREEE (reference sequence). The CDR3 is 13 amino acids. CDR3: CASSFGQKYEQYF. The CDR3 region has the DNA TGTGCCAGCAGCTTCGGACAGAAATACGAGCAGTACTTC. The complete variable domain, with remaining parts taken from reference TRBV5-4 and TRBJ2-7, reads ETGVTQSPTHLIKTRGQQVTLRCSSQSGHNTVSWYQQALGQGPQFIFQYYREEENGRGNFPPRFSGLQFPNYSSELNVNALELDDSALYLCASSFGQKYEQYFGPGTRLTVT.

This chain connects TRBV4-1 to TRBJ2-7; 9 nucleotides align to TRBD2. J lost 2 bases, V lost 4 bases, and 3 bases had no gene match. Germline CDR1 MGHRA, CDR2 YSYEKL. The CDR3 covers 14 residues. This CDR3 is CASSPLAGPYEQYF. CDR3 sequence (DNA): TGCGCCAGCAGCCCGCTAGCGGGGCCCTACGAGCAGTACTTC.

The chain's CDR3 is CASSFTGSGETQYF. In DNA, the CDR3 is TGTGCCAGCAGCTTTACAGGGTCGGGAGAGACCCAGTACTTC. The chain employs TRBV7-9 and TRBJ2-5, with a possible D match to TRBD1 (6 bases). With 3 bases removed from V and 4 bases from J, the gap between germline ends came to 12 bases. Looked up from germline, CDR1 is SEHNR and CDR2 is FQNEAQ (reference sequence). The length of the CDR3 is 14 residues.

Here the CDR3 reads CASSSGLAGFYPQEGYEQYF. The CDR3 DNA sequence: TGTGCCAGCAGCTCCGGACTAGCGGGATTTTACCCCCAAGAGGGCTACGAGCAGTACTTC. J is TRBJ2-7 and V is TRBV5-4; 12 nucleotides line up with TRBD2. The length of the CDR3 is 20 residues. CDR1 and CDR2 (germline): SGHNT, YYREEE (reference sequence). Unmatched junction bases numbered 19, after V lost 3 bases and J lost 3 bases.

The genes are TRBV6-6 and TRBJ2-5, with 9 bases lining up with TRBD2. The germline V gene encodes CDR1 MNHNY and CDR2 SVGAGI (reference sequence). CDR3 length: 13 residues. V lost 5 bases to trimming and J lost 3 bases; unmatched junction nucleotides: 1. In DNA form, the CDR3 reads TGTGCCAGCAGTCGGACTAGCGAAGAGACCCAGTACTTC. Translated, it gives CASSRTSEETQYF.

This sequence joins TRBV2 and TRBJ2-5; D gene unclear. V gave up 6 bases and J gave up 1 base, with 12 bases separating them. Germline CDR1 is SNHLY and CDR2 is FYNNEI. This CDR3 spans 14 amino acids. The CDR3 spells CASRGERFQETQYF. CDR3 DNA sequence: TGTGCCAGCAGAGGAGAGCGATTCCAAGAGACCCAGTACTTC.

By frequency in the sample, this clone is medium-sized (0.01 to 0.1%). The chain has TRBV10-2 and TRBJ1-2; D call uncertain. Germline V gene lookup returns CDR1 WSHSY and CDR2 SAAADI. V was shortened by 0 bases and J by 10 bases, with 15 bases between the two germline ends. This CDR3 is built from 14 residues. CDR3 sequence: CASSESATGSLYTF. CDR3 coding DNA: TGCGCCAGCAGTGAGTCCGCGACCGGTAGCCTCTACACCTTC.

The table lists this clone with a count of one. The chain couples TRBV29-1 to TRBJ1-1; D gene ambiguous. Germline CDR1 and CDR2: SQVTM and ANQGSEA. The CDR3 spans 12 residues. Between the trimmed V and J ends, which lost 5 bases and 8 bases, there was a span of 15 bases. The CDR3 sequence: CSVPSTQTEAFF. CDR3 bases: TGCAGCGTTCCCTCGACACAGACCGAAGCTTTCTTT.

This chain connects TRBV25-1 to TRBJ2-5; D is uncertain. The J call could be wrong; TRBJ2-7 is a better fit for the DNA end. The germline V gene encodes CDR1 MGHDK and CDR2 SYGVNS. The CDR3 has 11 residues. The CDR3 sequence: CASSDYYEQYF. CDR3 DNA: TGTGCCAGCAGTGATTACTACGAGCAGTACTTC.

This clone has only a few counts. The rearrangement uses TRBV6-1 and TRBJ2-5; TRBD1 agrees at 7 bases. V lost 5 bases and J lost 5; bases outside the gene matches: 11. CDR3 length: 15 residues. Germline V gene lookup returns CDR1 MNHNS and CDR2 SASEGT. The CDR3, as DNA: TGTGCCAGCAGTAAAGGACAGGTCGGGATCGAGACCCAGTACTTC. Protein: CASSKGQVGIETQYF.

The V and J genes are TRBV9 and TRBJ2-2, with TRBD2 as a possible D gene (5 bases). There are 14 residues in the CDR3. Between the trimmed V and J ends, which lost 4 bases and 6 bases, there was a span of 13 bases. The germline CDR1 and CDR2 sequences are SGDLS and YYNGEE. The CDR3 DNA follows: TGTGCCAGCAGCCCCCCACTAGTTCCCGGGGAGCTGTTTTTT. It is translated as CASSPPLVPGELFF.

In this sample, this clone turned up a few times. The same CDR3 also results from other DNA sequences found in this sample. J is TRBJ2-1 and V is TRBV18; TRBD2 is a possible D gene (6 bases). CDR1 is KGHSH and CDR2 is LQKENI in the germline V gene. Trimming removed 2 bases from V and 3 bases from J, with 11 bases in between. The CDR3 loop spans 15 amino acids. The CDR3 DNA is TGTGCCAGCTCACCAGACCGGGAGCTCTACAATGAGCAGTTCTTC. Protein sequence: CASSPDRELYNEQFF.

This chain links TRBV27 with TRBJ2-1; D not certain. The CDR3 has 11 amino acids. From germline, CDR1 is MNHEY and CDR2 SMNVEV (reference sequence). V lost 3 bases, J lost 6 bases, and 3 bases lay in between. As DNA, the CDR3 is TGTGCCAGCAGTTTCTTCAATGAGCAGTTCTTC. It specifies CASSFFNEQFF.

This clone was observed once. The chain uses TRBV2 and TRBJ1-2; 11 bases line up with TRBD1. The CDR3 has 14 residues. V lost 3 bases, J lost 7 bases, and 4 bases stayed unmatched. CDR1 is SNHLY and CDR2 is FYNNEI in the germline V gene. The CDR3 loop reads CASSDGQGALGYTF. CDR3 bases: TGTGCCAGCAGTGACGGACAGGGGGCTCTTGGCTACACCTTC.

The V and J genes are TRBV28 and TRBJ1-6; perhaps TRBD1 as D (6 bases). There are 14 residues in the CDR3. Trimming shortened V by 4 bases and J by 7 bases, and 11 bases separated the two germline ends. Per the germline V gene, CDR1 is MDHEN and CDR2 is SYDVKM. CDR3 bases: TGTGCCAGCAGTTCGTGGACAGAGAATTCACCCCTCCACTTT. The encoded protein is CASSSWTENSPLHF.